These 13 T cell receptor beta chains were all obtained from the same sample, sequenced in a study of CD8 T cells in Susac syndrome. An input of roughly 0.45 to 1 ug of RNA was subjected to reverse transcription using random hexamers. Each CDR3 protein is one row after TCRdb ran MiXCR on the immunoSEQ multiplex PCR reads. The sample lists about 150,000 distinct CDR3 sequences; around 95% were seen once. Sequencing used CD4+ T cells from PBMCs. These TCRs come from a human donor with Susac syndrome.

This clonotype has more than one count but fewer than ten. The rearrangement joins TRBV12-3 or TRBV12-4 to TRBJ1-4, with unresolved D. Trimming pared 2 bases from V and 8 bases from J, leaving 3 bases between. The CDR3 covers 11 residues. Here the CDR3 DNA reads TGTGCCAGCAGTTTAAGGGAAAAACTGTTTTTT. Protein sequence: CASSLREKLFF.

The table lists this clonotype with a count of one. V and J are TRBV6-5 and TRBJ1-2; the D is unclear. In germline, CDR1 is MNHEY, CDR2 SVGAGI. V lost 2 bases and J lost 8, with 9 bases in between. The CDR3 covers 12 residues. The CDR3 protein is CASSYDLGGYTF. The CDR3 nucleotides read TGTGCCAGCAGTTACGATCTGGGAGGCTACACCTTC.

This clonotype appeared once. V is TRBV19 and J is TRBJ2-2, with 10 bases aligning to TRBD1. Per the germline V gene, CDR1 is LNHDA and CDR2 is SQIVND (reference sequence). After removal of 4 bases from V and 6 bases from J, the junction contained 8 bases not matched to a gene. The CDR3 consists of 16 residues. The CDR3 reads CASSTPGTGESGELFF. CDR3 sequence (DNA): TGTGCCAGTAGTACCCCAGGGACAGGGGAGTCCGGGGAGCTGTTTTTT.

The chain carries TRBV14 and TRBJ1-3, with D unclear. Germline V lookup: CDR1 SGHDN, CDR2 FVKESK. V was clipped by 1 base and J by 4 bases, with 5 bases between them. This CDR3 spans 13 amino acids. The CDR3 sequence is CASSQVPGNTIYF. In nucleotides, the CDR3 is TGTGCCAGCAGCCAAGTTCCAGGAAACACCATATATTTT.

This chain links TRBV20-1 with TRBJ1-5, with TRBD1 as a possible D gene (6 bases). The V gene's germline CDR1 is DFQATT and CDR2 SNEGSKA (reference sequence). V shed 3 bases and J shed 4 bases, with 13 bases lying between them. The CDR3 totals 14 residues. In DNA, the CDR3 is TGCAGTGCTAGTTGGGCAGGGGAAAATCAGCCCCAGCATTTT. Translating it yields CSASWAGENQPQHF.

This chain joins TRBV5-6 and TRBJ2-3; tentatively, D is TRBD1 (6 bases). The CDR3 totals 14 residues. The V gene's germline CDR1 is SGHDT and CDR2 YYEEEE. V lost 1 base, J lost 4 bases, and 10 bases lay in between. CDR3 in amino acids: CASSLMGAADTQYF. CDR3 sequence (DNA): TGTGCCAGCAGCTTGATGGGGGCGGCAGATACGCAGTATTTT.

The genes are TRBV6-6 and TRBJ2-3, with unresolved D. V dropped 6 bases and J dropped 0 bases, with 10 bases sitting between them. CDR3 length: 14 residues. Germline CDR1 is MNHNY and CDR2 is SVGAGI (reference sequence). This chain's CDR3 is CASRSETSTDTQYF. CDR3 bases: TGTGCCAGCAGGAGCGAAACTAGCACAGATACGCAGTATTTT.

V and J are TRBV5-1 and TRBJ1-6; TRBD1 matches 7 bases. Germline CDR1 is SGHRS and CDR2 is YFSETQ. The CDR3 loop spans 14 amino acids. The junction had 6 bases not matched to a gene; V was cut back by 3 bases and J by 9 bases. CDR3: CASSSHNRGSPLHF. For the CDR3, the DNA is TGCGCCAGCAGCTCACATAACAGGGGTTCACCCCTCCACTTT.

The rearrangement joins TRBV6-5 to TRBJ1-6, with D unresolved. The CDR3 covers 15 residues. Germline CDR1 MNHEY, CDR2 SVGAGI. V was shortened by 0 bases and J by 6 bases, with 9 bases between the two germline ends. This CDR3 is CASSYSSRSNSPLHF. Here the CDR3 DNA reads TGTGCCAGCAGTTACTCATCGCGGTCTAATTCACCCCTCCACTTT.

The chain uses TRBV7-8 and TRBJ1-1; D is unclear. The CDR3 is made up of 13 amino acids. V was pared by 2 bases and J by 4 bases, with 8 bases between. Germline V gene lookup returns CDR1 SGHVS and CDR2 FQNEAQ. The CDR3 loop reads CASSLSVVTEAFF. The CDR3 bases are TGTGCCAGCAGCTTAAGTGTTGTCACTGAAGCTTTCTTT. The variable domain in full, with the rest retrieved from reference TRBV7-8 and TRBJ1-1, is GAGVSQSPRYKVAKRGQDVALRCDPISGHVSLFWYQQALGQGPEFLTYFQNEAQLDKSGLPSDRFFAERPEGSVSTLKIQRTQQEDSAVYLCASSLSVVTEAFFGQGTRLTVV.

This chain links TRBV6-5 with TRBJ1-1; D call uncertain. This CDR3 spans 14 amino acids. Germline CDR1 reads MNHEY; CDR2 reads SVGAGI. The ends were cut back, 7 bases at V and 1 base at J, with 13 bases in the middle. The CDR3: CASKKQERNTEAFF. The CDR3 coding sequence is TGTGCCAGCAAAAAACAAGAGAGGAACACTGAAGCTTTCTTT.

This chain connects TRBV3-1 to TRBJ1-6; TRBD1 is a possible D gene (6 bases). The V end lost 4 bases, the J end lost 7 bases, and 11 bases lay between the germline ends. Germline lookup yields CDR1 LGHDT and CDR2 YNNKEL (reference sequence). The CDR3 has 14 amino acids. Here the CDR3 DNA reads TGTGCCAGCAGCCCGGACGGACAGAATTCACCCCTCCACTTT. This gives the protein CASSPDGQNSPLHF.

This rearrangement joins TRBV6-5 to TRBJ2-5; D not certain. Between the trimmed V and J ends, which lost 0 bases and 5 bases, there was a span of 16 bases. Germline-derived CDR1 and CDR2 are MNHEY and SVGAGI. The CDR3 runs 16 residues. The CDR3 DNA reads as TGTGCCAGCAGTTACTCTATCAGCAGTGTGTGGGAGACCCAGTACTTC. Protein product: CASSYSISSVWETQYF.